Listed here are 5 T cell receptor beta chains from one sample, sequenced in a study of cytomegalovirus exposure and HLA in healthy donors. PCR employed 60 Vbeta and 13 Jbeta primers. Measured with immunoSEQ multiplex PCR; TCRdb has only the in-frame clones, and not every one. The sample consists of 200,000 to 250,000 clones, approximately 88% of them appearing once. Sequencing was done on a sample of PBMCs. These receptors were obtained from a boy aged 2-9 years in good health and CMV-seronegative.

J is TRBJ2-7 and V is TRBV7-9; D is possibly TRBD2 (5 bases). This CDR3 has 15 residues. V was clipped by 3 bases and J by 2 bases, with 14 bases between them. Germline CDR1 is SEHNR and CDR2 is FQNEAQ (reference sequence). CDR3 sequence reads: CASSFVSDWAYEQYF. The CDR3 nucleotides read TGTGCCAGCAGCTTCGTATCGGACTGGGCCTACGAGCAGTACTTC.

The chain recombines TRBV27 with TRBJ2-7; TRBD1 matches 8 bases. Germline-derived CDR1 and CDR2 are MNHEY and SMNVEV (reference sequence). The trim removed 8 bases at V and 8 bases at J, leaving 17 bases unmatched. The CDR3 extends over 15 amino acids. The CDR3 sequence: CASRPGGTGRAQQYF. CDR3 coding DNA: TGTGCCAGCCGACCTGGGGGGACAGGACGGGCGCAGCAGTACTTC.

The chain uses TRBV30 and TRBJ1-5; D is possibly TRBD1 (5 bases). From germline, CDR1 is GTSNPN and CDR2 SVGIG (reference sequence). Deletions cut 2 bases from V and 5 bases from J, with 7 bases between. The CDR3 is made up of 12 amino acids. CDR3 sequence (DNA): TGTGCCTGGAGTTGGGGGGATCAGCCCCAGCATTTT. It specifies CAWSWGDQPQHF.

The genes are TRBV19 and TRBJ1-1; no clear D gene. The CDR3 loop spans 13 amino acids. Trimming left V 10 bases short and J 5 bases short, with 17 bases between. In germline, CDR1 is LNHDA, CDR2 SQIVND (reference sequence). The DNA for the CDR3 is TGTGCCATCGCTTCCGCTAGAGATACTGAAGCTTTCTTT. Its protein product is CAIASARDTEAFF.

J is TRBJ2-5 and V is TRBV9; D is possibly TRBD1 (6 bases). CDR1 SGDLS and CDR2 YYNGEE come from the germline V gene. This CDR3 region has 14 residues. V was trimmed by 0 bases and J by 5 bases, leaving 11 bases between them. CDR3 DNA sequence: TGTGCCAGCAGCGTAGATGGAACAGGGGAGACCCAGTACTTC. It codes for CASSVDGTGETQYF.